This TCR beta chain was found in a study of cytomegalovirus exposure and HLA in healthy donors. CDR3 length: 16 amino acids. V lost 2 bases to trimming and J lost 4 bases; unmatched junction nucleotides: 7. The germline gives CDR1 MNHNS, CDR2 SASEGT. It was with 60 Vbeta and 13 Jbeta primers that the PCR ran. Data came from immunoSEQ multiplex PCR; TCRdb stores just in-frame clones and leaves some out. The data show around 210,000 clones, 70% to 80% seen once. V is TRBV6-1 and J is TRBJ2-2; TRBD2 matches at 7 bases. Sequencing was done on a sample of PBMCs. This TCR derives from a male donor in good health and CMV-seropositive. The CDR3 spells CASSERAGAGTGELFF. The CDR3 DNA reads as TGTGCCAGCAGTGAAAGGGCGGGAGCCGGCACCGGGGAGCTGTTTTTT.